The rows below give T cell receptor beta chains drawn from one sample of a study of T-cell memory formation after mild COVID-19. One entry per CDR3 protein results from TCRdb running MiXCR on the 5' RACE reads. Counted here are tens of thousands of distinct CDR3 sequences, around 9.5% occurring once; the ten biggest clones make up more than 1%. Input material: PBMCs or a T cell subset sorted from them (not recorded which). Receptor source: a man younger than 30 who had mild COVID-19 (a few samples of this study predate the infection). Cell type and time point are not known. Each CDR3 is given with its conserved first and last residue. Fields, in order: clone size, D gene, V gene, J gene, CDR3 protein, CDR3 DNA. A D gene is named only where the DNA matches it firmly. The listing skips clone size in some rows; elsewhere it reads once, few, many or a size class.

-	-	TRBV19	TRBJ1-1	CASSITRGTEAFF	TGTGCCAGTAGTATAACACGGGGTACTGAAGCTTTCTTT
few	-	TRBV7-8	TRBJ1-5	CASSHYSNQPQHF	TGTGCCAGCAGCCATTATAGCAATCAGCCCCAGCATTTT
many	-	TRBV12-3/TRBV12-4	TRBJ2-4	CASSPPASRAKNIQYF	TGTGCCAGCAGTCCCCCAGCGAGCAGAGCCAAAAACATTCAGTACTTC
many	-	TRBV5-1	TRBJ2-3	CASTPGPTDTQYF	TGCGCCAGCACTCCGGGCCCCACAGATACGCAGTATTTT
once	-	TRBV15	TRBJ2-5	CATSRDPGPQETQYF	TGTGCCACCAGCAGAGATCCCGGTCCTCAAGAGACCCAGTACTTC
-	TRBD2	TRBV20-1	TRBJ2-4	CSAPLAGGFGIQYF	TGCAGTGCCCCACTAGCGGGGGGCTTTGGCATTCAGTACTTC
-	TRBD2	TRBV12-3/TRBV12-4	TRBJ2-2	CASSRSGVYTGELFF	TGTGCCAGCAGTCGTAGCGGGGTATACACCGGGGAGCTGTTTTTT
many	TRBD2	TRBV7-2	TRBJ2-3	CASSQTSGGTDTQYF	TGTGCCAGCAGCCAGACTAGCGGGGGCACAGATACGCAGTATTTT
once	-	TRBV7-2	TRBJ1-1	CASCLERHVGYAFF	TGTGCCAGCTGCTTAGAGCGACACGTCGGTTATGCTTTCTTT
many	-	TRBV7-6	TRBJ2-2	CASSLATGTGELFF	TGTGCCAGCAGCTTAGCTACGGGCACCGGGGAGCTGTTTTTT
few	TRBD1	TRBV7-2	TRBJ1-6	CASSFNQGAVALHF	TGTGCCAGCAGCTTTAATCAGGGGGCGGTAGCCCTCCACTTT
-	-	TRBV20-1	TRBJ2-1	CSARDPLGGDEQFF	TGCAGTGCTAGAGACCCCCTGGGTGGCGATGAGCAGTTCTTC
few	-	TRBV6-5	TRBJ1-2	CASSYQINYYGYTF	TGTGCCAGCAGTTACCAGATTAACTACTATGGCTACACCTTC
few	TRBD1	TRBV6-5	TRBJ1-4	CASSNPGTDNEKLFF	TGTGCCAGCAGTAACCCCGGGACAGATAATGAAAAACTGTTTTTT
few	TRBD2	TRBV10-3	TRBJ2-2	CAVAGENTGELFF	TGTGCCGTAGCGGGGGAAAACACCGGGGAGCTGTTTTTT
-	TRBD2	TRBV6-1	TRBJ2-1	CASRPTSGDYNEQFF	TGTGCCAGCAGGCCGACTAGCGGGGATTATAATGAGCAGTTCTTC
few	-	TRBV4-3	TRBJ2-3	CASSQEPNSDTQYF	TGCGCCAGCAGCCAAGAACCTAATTCAGATACGCAGTATTTT
-	TRBD2	TRBV3-1	TRBJ2-1	CASSQDGGGPYNEQFF	TGTGCCAGCAGCCAAGATGGGGGGGGACCCTACAATGAGCAGTTCTTC
few	-	TRBV12-3/TRBV12-4	TRBJ1-4	CASSQQGWGEKLFF	TGTGCCAGCAGCCAACAGGGTTGGGGTGAAAAACTGTTTTTT
few	TRBD1	TRBV3-1	TRBJ1-5	CASSQGGFGTGSSQPQHF	TGTGCCAGCAGCCAAGGGGGTTTTGGGACAGGGTCGTCTCAGCCCCAGCATTTT
-	-	TRBV11-2	TRBJ1-2	CASSQYEYGYTF	TGTGCCAGCAGCCAGTATGAGTATGGCTACACCTTC
-	-	TRBV5-5	TRBJ2-6	CASSLAGGPGANVLTF	TGTGCCAGCAGCTTGGCCGGGGGACCTGGGGCCAACGTCCTGACTTTC
many	-	TRBV11-2	TRBJ2-1	CASSASRAEEFF	TGTGCCAGCAGCGCGAGCCGGGCCGAAGAGTTCTTC
-	-	TRBV28	TRBJ1-3	CASSAGALSGNTIYF	TGTGCCAGCAGCGCAGGGGCCCTCTCTGGAAACACCATATATTTT
many	-	TRBV12-3/TRBV12-4	TRBJ2-1	CASSSLPAGHNEQFF	TGTGCCAGCAGTTCCCTTCCGGCGGGCCACAATGAGCAGTTCTTC
few	TRBD2	TRBV4-1	TRBJ2-7	CASSQDVGSGGTHHEQYF	TGCGCCAGCAGCCAAGACGTAGGTAGCGGGGGGACTCACCACGAGCAGTACTTC
few	-	TRBV28	TRBJ1-2	CASSISFYGYTF	TGTGCCAGCTCGATCAGCTTTTATGGCTACACCTTC
few	-	TRBV28	TRBJ2-5	CASSPLGGDQETQYF	TGTGCCAGCAGTCCCCTAGGCGGGGATCAAGAGACCCAGTACTTC